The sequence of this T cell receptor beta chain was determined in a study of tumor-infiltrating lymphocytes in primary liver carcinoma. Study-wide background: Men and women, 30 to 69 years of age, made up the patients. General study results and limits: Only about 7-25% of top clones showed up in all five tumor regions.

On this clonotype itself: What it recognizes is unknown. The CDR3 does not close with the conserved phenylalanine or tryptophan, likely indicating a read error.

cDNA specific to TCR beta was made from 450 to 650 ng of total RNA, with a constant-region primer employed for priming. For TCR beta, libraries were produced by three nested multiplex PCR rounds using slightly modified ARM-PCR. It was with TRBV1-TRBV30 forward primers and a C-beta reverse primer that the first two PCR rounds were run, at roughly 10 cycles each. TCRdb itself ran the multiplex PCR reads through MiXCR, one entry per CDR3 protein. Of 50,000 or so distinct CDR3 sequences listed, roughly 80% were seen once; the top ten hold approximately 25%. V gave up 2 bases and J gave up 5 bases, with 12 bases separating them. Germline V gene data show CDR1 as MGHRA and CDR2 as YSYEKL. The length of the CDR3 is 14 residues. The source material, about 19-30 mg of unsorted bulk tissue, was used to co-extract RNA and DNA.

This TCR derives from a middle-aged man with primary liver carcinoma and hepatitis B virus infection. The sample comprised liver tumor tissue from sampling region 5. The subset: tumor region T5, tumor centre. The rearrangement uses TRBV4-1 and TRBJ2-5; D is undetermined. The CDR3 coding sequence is TGCGCCAGCAGCCAAAATGTAGGTCGGGAGACCCAGTACATC. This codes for CASSQNVGRETQYI.